This TCR beta chain was profiled in a study of shared clonotypes between healthy human individuals. The J segment lost 4 bases and the V segment lost 1 base, leaving 3 bases of the junction unmatched. The germline CDR1 and CDR2 sequences are SGHTA and FQGNSA. The CDR3 loop spans 16 amino acids. CD4+ cells underwent separation, giving CD45RA+ naive and CD45RA-negative memory subsets. Libraries were prepared by immunoSEQ multiplex PCR; TCRdb keeps only in-frame clonotypes and omits some of them. The data show roughly 2 million clones, with 85% to 95% seen just once and roughly 0.13% held by the top ten. Study-level findings and limits: Owing to a small donor count, the genetic and exposure-history diversity represented was limited. Across subsets, estimated richness was generally greater for naive than for memory populations.

In this sample, this clone turned up once. Its cognate antigen is unknown. The material sequenced was naive CD4+ T cells sorted from blood. Subset specified: CD45RA+ positively selected. This sequence joins TRBV7-2 and TRBJ2-5; 13 nucleotides agree with TRBD2. The sequence came from a man younger than 35 in good health. The CDR3 here is CASSLEWTSGRETQYF. The CDR3 DNA follows: TGTGCCAGCAGCTTAGAGTGGACTAGCGGGAGAGAGACCCAGTACTTC. Together with reference TRBV7-2 and TRBJ2-5, the CDR3 gives the full variable domain: GAGVSQSPSNKVTEKGKDVELRCDPISGHTALYWYRQSLGQGLEFLIYFQGNSAPDKSGLPSDRFSAERTGGSVSTLTIQRTQQEDSAVYLCASSLEWTSGRETQYFGPGTRLLVL.